The 30 T cell receptor beta chains below all came from one sample that was sequenced in a study of blood T cell repertoires in COVID-19. The table came from immunoSEQ multiplex PCR; TCRdb's copy has only in-frame clones and leaves some out. The sample has 65,000 or so clones; roughly 90% are singletons. Sequenced sample: peripheral blood. The receptor source for this set is a human donor with acute or convalescent COVID-19. The donor label of this sample is uncertain.

This rearrangement joins TRBV27 to TRBJ2-7; 10 nucleotides match TRBD2. V shed 0 bases and J 1 base; nucleotides not matched to a gene: 9. CDR1 is MNHEY and CDR2 is SMNVEV in the germline V gene (reference sequence). This CDR3 region has 18 residues. CDR3 DNA: TGTGCCAGCAGTTTATCGGGGAGGGGACTAGCGCATTCCTACGAGCAGTACTTC. It translates to CASSLSGRGLAHSYEQYF.

This clone has only a few counts. The chain has TRBV2 and TRBJ2-3; TRBD2 is a possible D gene (6 bases). Germline V CDR1 and CDR2: SNHLY, FYNNEI. The CDR3 covers 14 residues. Trimming shortened V by 3 bases and J by 4 bases, and 11 bases separated the two germline ends. The DNA for the CDR3 is TGTGCCAGCAGTGATGGCGGGGAGGCAGATACGCAGTATTTT. Encoded protein: CASSDGGEADTQYF. The whole variable domain, filled in from reference TRBV2 and TRBJ2-3, reads EPEVTQTPSHQVTQMGQEVILRCVPISNHLYFYWYRQILGQKVEFLVSFYNNEISEKSEIFDDQFSVERPDGSNFTLKIRSTKLEDSAMYFCASSDGGEADTQYFGPGTRLTVL.

V and J are TRBV2 and TRBJ1-3; D gene uncertain. From germline, CDR1 is SNHLY and CDR2 FYNNEI. V was pared by 1 base and J by 0 bases, with 10 bases between. This CDR3 region has 16 residues. DNA for the CDR3: TGTGCCAGCAGTGAAGAGCGGCCCTACTCTGGAAACACCATATATTTT. Translating it yields CASSEERPYSGNTIYF.

The V and J genes are TRBV24-1 and TRBJ2-1, with 8 bases matching TRBD1. CDR1 KGHDR and CDR2 SFDVKD come from the germline V gene. The CDR3 length is 16 residues. V trimming: 2 bases; J trimming: 1 base; junction bases outside the gene matches: 3. This CDR3 is CATSDWNRGSYNEQFF. The CDR3 DNA reads as TGTGCCACCAGTGATTGGAACAGGGGGTCCTACAATGAGCAGTTCTTC.

V gene TRBV5-1 combines with J gene TRBJ1-2, with 7 nucleotides matching TRBD1. Trimming cost V 4 bases and J 4 bases; bases outside gene matches: 7. From germline, CDR1 is SGHRS and CDR2 YFSETQ. The CDR3 contains 14 residues. The CDR3 DNA is TGCGCCAGCAGCCCTCCGGGACAGTCCTATGGCTACACCTTC. It translates to CASSPPGQSYGYTF.

This chain uses TRBV7-2 with TRBJ2-3; 13 bases are a match to TRBD2. Trimming at V came to 2 bases and at J to 0 bases, leaving 5 bases not matched to a gene. CDR3 size: 18 residues. From germline, CDR1 is SGHTA and CDR2 FQGNSA. The DNA of the CDR3 is TGTGCCAGCAGCTTATCGGGACTAGCGGGACTTAGCACAGATACGCAGTATTTT. Its translation is CASSLSGLAGLSTDTQYF.

The gene calls are TRBV2 and TRBJ2-5; the D is unclear. V was trimmed by 6 bases and J by 7 bases, leaving 15 bases between them. The germline V gene has CDR1 SNHLY and CDR2 FYNNEI. This CDR3 has 13 residues. This CDR3 reads CASRRWADGTQYF. The CDR3 DNA reads as TGTGCCAGCAGGCGATGGGCAGATGGGACCCAGTACTTC.

The chain employs TRBV7-2 and TRBJ2-5, with D possibly being TRBD2 (6 bases). V was cut by 5 bases and J by 0 bases, with 7 bases left in between. Germline V CDR1 and CDR2: SGHTA, FQGNSA. CDR3 length: 13 amino acids. CDR3 coding DNA: TGTGCCAGCAGCCGGGGGTACCAAGAGACCCAGTACTTC. Protein product: CASSRGYQETQYF.

This sequence joins TRBV2 and TRBJ1-5; perhaps TRBD1 as D (6 bases). CDR1 SNHLY and CDR2 FYNNEI come from the germline V gene. The V and J ends lost 6 bases and 0 bases respectively, with 9 bases between them. The CDR3 is 14 amino acids. CDR3 sequence (DNA): TGTGCCAGCAGGGACAGTTCTAGCAATCAGCCCCAGCATTTT. Its protein product is CASRDSSSNQPQHF.

This chain links TRBV5-1 with TRBJ2-2; D ambiguous. CDR1 SGHRS and CDR2 YFSETQ come from the germline V gene. The CDR3 consists of 15 residues. Trimming took off 1 base at V and 2 bases at J, with 9 bases between the two ends. The CDR3, as DNA: TGCGCCAGCAGCTTGAGCTCTTTAAACACCGGGGAGCTGTTTTTT. Protein product: CASSLSSLNTGELFF.

This sequence joins TRBV6-1 and TRBJ1-5; D perhaps matches TRBD1 (5 bases). Germline V CDR1 and CDR2: MNHNS, SASEGT. The length of the CDR3 is 19 residues. V lost 2 bases, J lost 4 bases, and 24 bases lay in between. The CDR3 is CASSEINRPGGSRNQPQHF. DNA for the CDR3: TGTGCCAGCAGTGAAATCAACCGTCCGGGGGGATCCAGGAATCAGCCCCAGCATTTT.

The chain uses TRBV7-8 and TRBJ2-1; 7 nucleotides agree with TRBD2. Germline CDR1 reads SGHVS; CDR2 reads FQNEAQ. V dropped 5 bases and J dropped 5; count of bases not matched to a gene: 12. This CDR3 spans 16 amino acids. The CDR3 sequence: CASSPVRGSSHNEQFF. In DNA, the CDR3 is TGTGCCAGCAGCCCCGTCCGCGGGAGTTCCCACAATGAGCAGTTCTTC.

The chain joins TRBV10-3 to TRBJ2-1; possible D gene TRBD1, 6 bases. V gave up 4 bases and J gave up 6 bases, with 16 bases separating them. Germline V gene lookup returns CDR1 ENHRY and CDR2 SYGVKD. The CDR3 runs 15 residues. The CDR3 bases are TGTGCCATCAGTGGAGGGGGAAGCAGGGTCAATGAGCAGTTCTTC. Its protein product is CAISGGGSRVNEQFF.

This clone has more than one count but fewer than ten. This chain joins TRBV9 and TRBJ2-7, with 7 bases aligning to TRBD1. This CDR3 comprises 15 residues. The germline V gene encodes CDR1 SGDLS and CDR2 YYNGEE. With 4 bases clipped from V and 3 bases from J, the junction kept 10 bases outside the gene matches. CDR3 region: CASSPRTGSLYEQYF. The CDR3 coding sequence is TGTGCCAGCAGCCCCAGGACAGGATCACTCTACGAGCAGTACTTC.

V usage is TRBV28 and J usage is TRBJ2-1; 7 bases agree with TRBD1. The CDR3 is 15 residues long. The V gene's germline CDR1 is MDHEN and CDR2 SYDVKM. V lost 8 bases and J lost 3; bases outside the gene matches: 10. The CDR3 here is CASPPLDRVYNEQFF. CDR3 coding DNA: TGTGCCAGCCCACCTTTAGACAGGGTCTACAATGAGCAGTTCTTC.

This rearrangement joins TRBV10-2 to TRBJ2-7, with 8 positions matching TRBD1. The CDR3 sequence is 15 residues long. J was trimmed by 3 bases and V by 4 bases; bases with no gene match: 8. The germline gives CDR1 WSHSY, CDR2 SAAADI. The CDR3 DNA sequence: TGCGCCAGCAGTGGACAAAACAGGGGGAGCTACGAGCAGTACTTC. It encodes CASSGQNRGSYEQYF.

The chain joins TRBV28 to TRBJ1-4; possibly TRBD1 for D (5 bases). Germline CDR1 MDHEN, CDR2 SYDVKM. V was clipped by 7 bases and J by 8 bases, with 14 bases between them. The CDR3 consists of 13 residues. CDR3 residues: CASKDTLPEKLFF. The CDR3 nucleotides read TGTGCCAGCAAGGACACCCTCCCCGAAAAACTGTTTTTT.

This chain uses TRBV5-4 with TRBJ1-2; 9 bases line up with TRBD1. The germline CDR1 and CDR2 sequences are SGHNT and YYREEE (reference sequence). CDR3 length: 15 amino acids. V was pared by 4 bases and J by 8 bases, with 12 bases of the junction left unmatched. The CDR3 here is CASSPENRGLGGYTF. Here the CDR3 DNA reads TGTGCCAGCAGCCCGGAAAACAGGGGGCTAGGAGGCTACACCTTC.

As regards this clone: At one end the junction does not follow the germline gene, possibly because of a read error. The gene calls are TRBV5-1 and TRBJ2-1, with 7 nucleotides matching TRBD2. From germline, CDR1 is SGHRS and CDR2 YFSETQ. The CDR3 extends over 17 amino acids. CDR3 bases: TGCGCCAGCAGTTTGGATCCCCCGGGGAGCGGGATAAATGAGCAGTTCTTC. This translates into CASSLDPPGSGINEQFF.

The chain combines TRBV5-4 with TRBJ2-5; TRBD2 agrees at 7 bases. This CDR3 has 14 residues. Germline CDR1 reads SGHNT; CDR2 reads YYREEE (reference sequence). Trimming took 0 bases from V and 2 from J; bases not matched to a gene: 1. The CDR3, as DNA: TGTGCCAGCAGCTTGGGAGCGGGGCAAGAGACCCAGTACTTC. It codes for CASSLGAGQETQYF.

The chain uses TRBV7-2 and TRBJ2-3, with 10 bases matching TRBD2. CDR1 SGHTA and CDR2 FQGNSA come from the germline V gene. The junction had 3 bases not matched to a gene; V was cut back by 5 bases and J by 1 base. The CDR3 loop spans 15 amino acids. CDR3 sequence (DNA): TGTGCCAGCAGCACTAGCGGGACCCGCACAGATACGCAGTATTTT. As protein: CASSTSGTRTDTQYF.

Of note for this clone: The junction departs from germline at one end; a sequencing error may be responsible. This chain connects TRBV7-9 to TRBJ2-1; 9 bases are shared with TRBD2. The CDR3 extends over 19 amino acids. From germline, CDR1 is SEHNR and CDR2 FQNEAQ (reference sequence). CDR3 nucleotide sequence: TGTGCCAGCAGCCCTGTTGGAAGGTTAGCGGGAGACTCCGACAATGAGCAGTTCTTC. Its protein product is CASSPVGRLAGDSDNEQFF.

This chain connects TRBV28 to TRBJ2-3; no clear D gene. Germline-derived CDR1 and CDR2 are MDHEN and SYDVKM. The CDR3 runs 14 residues. The V end was cut by 1 base, the J end by 8 bases, with 13 bases between. In nucleotides, the CDR3 is TGTGCCAGCAGTTTATTGTCCCGGTCAGGTACGCAGTATTTT. This sequence encodes CASSLLSRSGTQYF.

The chain links TRBV3-1 (or the pseudogene TRBV3-2) to TRBJ2-3, with D possibly matching TRBD2 (7 bases). The CDR3 is 14 residues long. CDR1 and CDR2 (germline): LGHDT, YNNKEL (reference sequence). V gave up 1 base and J gave up 5 bases, with 10 bases separating them. CDR3 sequence reads: CASSQGGGLDTQYF. The CDR3 DNA reads TGTGCCAGCAGCCAAGGGGGGGGCTTAGATACGCAGTATTTT.

This chain joins TRBV19 and TRBJ2-6; 7 nucleotides agree with TRBD1. This CDR3 is 19 amino acids long. The J segment lost 1 base and the V segment lost 9 bases, leaving 18 bases of the junction unmatched. The germline V gene has CDR1 LNHDA and CDR2 SQIVND (reference sequence). CDR3 DNA sequence: TGTGCCAGCCAACGCACCCGACAGGGATACAAATCTGGGGCCAACGTCCTGACTTTC. Translated, it gives CASQRTRQGYKSGANVLTF.

V and J are TRBV7-9 and TRBJ2-3; D possibly corresponds to TRBD1 (6 bases). The V gene lost 0 bases and the J gene lost 1 base, with 8 bases spanning the gap. The CDR3 loop spans 15 amino acids. Germline-derived CDR1 and CDR2 are SEHNR and FQNEAQ (reference sequence). Here the CDR3 DNA reads TGTGCCAGCAGCTTAGCGTACAGGGGCACAGATACGCAGTATTTT. This gives the protein CASSLAYRGTDTQYF.

This sequence joins TRBV18 and TRBJ1-1; 8 positions match TRBD1. The junction had 7 bases not matched to a gene; V was cut back by 3 bases and J by 10 bases. The germline V gene has CDR1 KGHSH and CDR2 LQKENI. The CDR3 has 13 residues. The CDR3 spells CASSPVDRAGAFF. The DNA for the CDR3 is TGTGCCAGCTCACCCGTGGACAGGGCGGGAGCTTTCTTT.

The V and J genes are TRBV3-1 (or the pseudogene TRBV3-2) and TRBJ2-5; 7 nucleotides align to TRBD2. Germline V gene data show CDR1 as LGHDT and CDR2 as YNNKEL (reference sequence). The CDR3 has 14 amino acids. Trimming cost V 8 bases and J 4 bases; bases outside gene matches: 10. CDR3 loop: CASGKSGASETQYF. The CDR3 DNA reads as TGTGCCAGCGGAAAAAGCGGGGCCTCAGAGACCCAGTACTTC.

The CDR3 here is CASSTTGSLYGYTF. The CDR3 DNA reads as TGTGCCAGCAGTACGACAGGGAGTCTCTATGGCTACACCTTC. The chain couples TRBV28 to TRBJ1-2, with TRBD1 matching over 7 bases. CDR1 MDHEN and CDR2 SYDVKM come from the germline V gene. V shed 5 bases, J shed 4 bases, and the junction held 7 bases outside the gene matches. The CDR3 consists of 14 residues.

This rearrangement joins TRBV30 to TRBJ1-1; no clear D gene. V lost 2 bases, J lost 3 bases, and 7 bases lay in between. Germline V CDR1 and CDR2: GTSNPN, SVGIG (reference sequence). This CDR3 is built from 12 residues. The CDR3 sequence: CAWSTEDTEAFF. DNA for the CDR3: TGTGCCTGGAGTACGGAGGACACTGAAGCTTTCTTT.